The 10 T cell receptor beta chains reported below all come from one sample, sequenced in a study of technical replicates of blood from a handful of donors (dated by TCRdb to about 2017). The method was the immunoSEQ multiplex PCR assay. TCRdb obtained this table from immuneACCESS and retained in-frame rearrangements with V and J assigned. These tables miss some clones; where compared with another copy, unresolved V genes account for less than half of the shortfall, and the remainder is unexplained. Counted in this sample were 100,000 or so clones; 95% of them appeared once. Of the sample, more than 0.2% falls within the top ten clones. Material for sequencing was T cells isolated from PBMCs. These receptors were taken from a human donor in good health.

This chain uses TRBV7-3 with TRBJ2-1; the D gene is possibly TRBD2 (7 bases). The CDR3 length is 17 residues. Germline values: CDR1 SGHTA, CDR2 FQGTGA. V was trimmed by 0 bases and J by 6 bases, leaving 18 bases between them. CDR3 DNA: TGTGCCAGCAGCTTAACTGGGGGCGGGGGAAGGTTCAATGAGCAGTTCTTC. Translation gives CASSLTGGGGRFNEQFF.

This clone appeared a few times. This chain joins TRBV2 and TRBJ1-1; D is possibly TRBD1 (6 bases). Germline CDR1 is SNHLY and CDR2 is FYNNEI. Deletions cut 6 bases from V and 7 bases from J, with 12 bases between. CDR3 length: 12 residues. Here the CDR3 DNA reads TGTGCCAGCAGCAAGACAGGATTTGAAGCTTTCTTT. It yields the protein CASSKTGFEAFF.

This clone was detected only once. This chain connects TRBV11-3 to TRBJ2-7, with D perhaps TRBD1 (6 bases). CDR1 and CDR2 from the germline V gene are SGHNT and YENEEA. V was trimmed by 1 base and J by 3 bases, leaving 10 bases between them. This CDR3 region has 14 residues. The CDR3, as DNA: TGTGCCAGCAGCTTAGCCGGACAGATCTACGAGCAGTACTTC. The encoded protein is CASSLAGQIYEQYF.

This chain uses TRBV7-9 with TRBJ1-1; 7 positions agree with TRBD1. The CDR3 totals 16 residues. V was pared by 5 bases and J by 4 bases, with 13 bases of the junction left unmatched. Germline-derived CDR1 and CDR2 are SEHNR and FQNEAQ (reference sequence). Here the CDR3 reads CASSDPGQRLPTEAFF. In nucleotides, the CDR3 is TGTGCCAGCAGCGATCCGGGACAGAGGCTCCCCACTGAAGCTTTCTTT.

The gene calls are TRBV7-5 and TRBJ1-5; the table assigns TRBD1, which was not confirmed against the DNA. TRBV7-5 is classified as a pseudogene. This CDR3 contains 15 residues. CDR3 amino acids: CVRSFRDSYNQPQHF. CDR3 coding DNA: TGTGTCAGAAGCTTTAGGGACAGTTACAATCAGCCCCAGCATTTT.

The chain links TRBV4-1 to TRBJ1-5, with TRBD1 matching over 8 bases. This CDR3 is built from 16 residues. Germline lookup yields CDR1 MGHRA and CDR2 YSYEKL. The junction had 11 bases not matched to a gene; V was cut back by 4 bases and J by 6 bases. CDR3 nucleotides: TGCGCCAGCAGCCTCACTCTTACAGGGGGAAGTCAGCCCCAGCATTTT. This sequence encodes CASSLTLTGGSQPQHF.

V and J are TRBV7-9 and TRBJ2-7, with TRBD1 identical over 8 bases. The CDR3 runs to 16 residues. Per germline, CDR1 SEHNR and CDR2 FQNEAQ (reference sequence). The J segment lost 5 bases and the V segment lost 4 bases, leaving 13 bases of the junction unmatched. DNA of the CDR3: TGTGCCAGCAGCTCACCGGACAGGGTAAGTATCCACGAGCAGTACTTC. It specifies CASSSPDRVSIHEQYF.

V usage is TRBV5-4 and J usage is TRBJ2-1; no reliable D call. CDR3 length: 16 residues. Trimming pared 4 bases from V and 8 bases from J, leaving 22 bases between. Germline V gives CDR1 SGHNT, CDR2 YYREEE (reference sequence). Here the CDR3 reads CASSPNVASRGYEQFF. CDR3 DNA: TGTGCCAGCAGCCCGAACGTGGCTAGTCGTGGGTATGAGCAGTTCTTC. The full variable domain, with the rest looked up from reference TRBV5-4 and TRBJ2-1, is ETGVTQSPTHLIKTRGQQVTLRCSSQSGHNTVSWYQQALGQGPQFIFQYYREEENGRGNFPPRFSGLQFPNYSSELNVNALELDDSALYLCASSPNVASRGYEQFFGPGTRLTVL.

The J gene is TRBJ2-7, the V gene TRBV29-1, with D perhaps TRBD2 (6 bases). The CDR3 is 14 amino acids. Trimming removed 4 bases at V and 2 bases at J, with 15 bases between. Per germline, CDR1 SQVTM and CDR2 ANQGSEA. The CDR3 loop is CSVVSGEFAYEQYF. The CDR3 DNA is TGCAGCGTTGTATCGGGGGAATTTGCCTACGAGCAGTACTTC.

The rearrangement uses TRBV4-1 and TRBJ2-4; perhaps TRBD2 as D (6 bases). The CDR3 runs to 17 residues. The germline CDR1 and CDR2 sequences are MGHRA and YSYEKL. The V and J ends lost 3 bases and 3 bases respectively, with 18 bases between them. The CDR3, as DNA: TGCGCCAGCAGCCAGGGACTCCCCAAAAATATCAAAAACATTCAGTACTTC. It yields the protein CASSQGLPKNIKNIQYF.